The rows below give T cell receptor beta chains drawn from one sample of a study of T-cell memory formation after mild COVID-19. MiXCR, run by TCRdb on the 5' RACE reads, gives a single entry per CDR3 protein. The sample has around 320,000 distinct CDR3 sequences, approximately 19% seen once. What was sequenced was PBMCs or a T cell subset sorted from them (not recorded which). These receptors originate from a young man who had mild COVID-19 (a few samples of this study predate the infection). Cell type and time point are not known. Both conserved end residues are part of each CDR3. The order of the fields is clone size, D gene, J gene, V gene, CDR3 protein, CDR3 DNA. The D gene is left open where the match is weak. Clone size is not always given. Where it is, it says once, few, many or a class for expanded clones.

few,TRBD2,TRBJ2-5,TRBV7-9,CASSVPGGGETQYF,TGTGCCAGCAGCGTCCCGGGCGGGGGGGAGACCCAGTACTTC
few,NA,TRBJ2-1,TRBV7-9,CASSRGRNEQFF,TGTGCCAGCAGCCGGGGGAGAAATGAGCAGTTCTTC
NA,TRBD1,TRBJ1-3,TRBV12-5,CASGLVRGQGIGNTIYF,TGTGCTAGTGGTTTGGTAAGAGGACAGGGGATTGGAAACACCATATATTTT
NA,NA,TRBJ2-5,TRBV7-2,CASSRRGFQETQYF,TGTGCCAGCAGCCGTCGGGGCTTCCAAGAGACCCAGTACTTC
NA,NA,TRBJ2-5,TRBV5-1,CASSGGHWGETQYF,TGCGCCAGCAGCGGGGGACACTGGGGGGAGACCCAGTACTTC
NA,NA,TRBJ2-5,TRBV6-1,CASSPRGGEETQYF,TGTGCCAGCAGCCCGAGGGGGGGGGAGGAGACCCAGTACTTC
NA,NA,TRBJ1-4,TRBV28,CASSGQYEKLFF,TGTGCCAGCAGTGGGCAGTATGAAAAACTGTTTTTT
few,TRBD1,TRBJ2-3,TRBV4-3,CASSPGQGGSDTQYF,TGCGCCAGCAGTCCCGGACAGGGAGGATCAGATACGCAGTATTTT
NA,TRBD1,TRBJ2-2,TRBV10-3,CAISSGPGQGIGELFF,TGTGCCATCAGTTCCGGCCCGGGACAGGGGATCGGGGAGCTGTTTTTT
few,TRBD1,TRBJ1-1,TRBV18,CASSLDRVAFGTEAFF,TGTGCCAGCTCACTCGACAGGGTGGCCTTTGGCACTGAAGCTTTCTTT
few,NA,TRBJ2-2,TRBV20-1,CSARDSRRWDTGELFF,TGCAGTGCTAGAGATTCCCGGAGGTGGGACACCGGGGAGCTGTTTTTT
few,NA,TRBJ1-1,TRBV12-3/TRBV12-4,CASSFGLLNTEAFF,TGTGCCAGCAGTTTCGGGCTCCTGAACACTGAAGCTTTCTTT
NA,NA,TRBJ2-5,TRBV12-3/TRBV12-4,CASRFPSGGTQYF,TGTGCCAGCAGATTTCCCTCAGGCGGGACCCAGTACTTC
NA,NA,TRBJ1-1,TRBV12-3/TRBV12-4,CASSFGARNEAFF,TGTGCCAGCAGTTTCGGGGCCAGAAATGAAGCTTTCTTT
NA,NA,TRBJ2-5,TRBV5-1,CASSLGSAGQETQYF,TGCGCCAGCAGCTTGGGATCGGCGGGCCAAGAGACCCAGTACTTC
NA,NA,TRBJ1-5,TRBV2,CASSRGGQGPQHF,TGTGCCAGCAGCCGGGGGGGGCAAGGGCCCCAGCATTTT
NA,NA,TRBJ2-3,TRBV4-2,CASSPTGQGVSTDTQYF,TGTGCCAGCAGCCCAACGGGGCAGGGAGTTTCGACAGATACGCAGTATTTT
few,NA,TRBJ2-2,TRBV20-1,CSARGEVGGAENTGELFF,TGCAGTGCTAGAGGGGAGGTAGGAGGGGCAGAGAACACCGGGGAGCTGTTTTTT
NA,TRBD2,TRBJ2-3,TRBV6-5,CASSLVGAREADTQYF,TGTGCCAGCAGCCTCGTAGGGGCTCGGGAGGCAGATACGCAGTATTTT
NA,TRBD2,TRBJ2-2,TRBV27,CASRERGAWNTGELFF,TGTGCCAGCAGGGAGCGGGGGGCCTGGAACACCGGGGAGCTGTTTTTT
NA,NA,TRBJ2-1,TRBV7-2,CASSLGFLTYNEQFF,TGTGCCAGCAGCTTAGGTTTCCTTACCTACAATGAGCAGTTCTTC
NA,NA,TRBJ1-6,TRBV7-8,CASSWGGGDSPLHF,TGTGCCAGCAGCTGGGGGGGAGGGGATTCACCCCTCCACTTT
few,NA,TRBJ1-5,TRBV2,CASKGRASGQPQHF,TGTGCCAGCAAGGGACGGGCCTCTGGGCAGCCCCAGCATTTT
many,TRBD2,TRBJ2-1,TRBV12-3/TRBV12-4,CASSFNWGGDSAGHEQFF,TGTGCCAGCAGTTTCAATTGGGGGGGGGACTCGGCGGGCCATGAGCAGTTCTTC
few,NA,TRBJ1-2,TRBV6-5,CASSYSLAVAGTF,TGTGCCAGCAGTTACTCCTTGGCGGTTGCAGGCACCTTC
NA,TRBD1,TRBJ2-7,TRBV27,CASSFRGLTYEQYF,TGTGCCAGCAGTTTCAGGGGGCTTACCTACGAGCAGTACTTC
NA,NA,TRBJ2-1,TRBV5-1,CASSFLLRGPTDNEQFF,TGCGCCAGCAGCTTCCTACTCCGGGGGCCGACTGACAATGAGCAGTTCTTC
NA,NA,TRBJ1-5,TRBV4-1,CASSQDLQPSQPQHF,TGCGCCAGCAGCCAAGATTTACAGCCAAGCCAGCCCCAGCATTTT
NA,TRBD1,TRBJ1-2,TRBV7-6,CASSTGTATNYGYTF,TGTGCCAGCAGCACTGGGACAGCCACTAACTATGGCTACACCTTC